This TCR beta chain came from a study of blood T cell repertoires in COVID-19. Whole-study context: Acute-phase and convalescent COVID-19 samples originated in the United States, Italy and Spain. Nucleic acid was either cDNA or gDNA, and it came from T cells, B-cell-depleted T cells, or PBMCs.

Original data processing: Amplifying reference gene primers gave estimates of nucleated cell counts. Clones were read by immunoSEQ multiplex PCR, and TCRdb kept only the in-frame ones, dropping some. From that table come the V and J calls and clone size; the DNA was used to work out D and trimming. The sample carries about 670,000 clones, about 87% recorded once. V dropped 2 bases and J dropped 1 base, with 5 bases sitting between them. This CDR3 spans 13 amino acids. The germline V gene has CDR1 MNHEY and CDR2 SVGAGI. This rearrangement joins TRBV6-5 to TRBJ1-1; TRBD1 might be the D (5 bases). The sequenced sample consisted of peripheral blood. The receptor's source is a young woman with acute or convalescent COVID-19. The CDR3 is CASSYQGNTEAFF. As DNA, the CDR3 is TGTGCCAGCAGTTACCAGGGGAACACTGAAGCTTTCTTT.